This T cell receptor beta chain came from a study of T cells expressing NK-cell markers. The study's findings and limits: The contribution of dominant NKG2C+ clonotypes to CD8+ T cells in five to seven donors was 1.0-7.0%. Leadership of the CD3+CD56-NKG2C+ fraction also belonged to these clonotypes in a handful of donors.

As concerns this clonotype: The antigen remains unidentified.

A 5'RACE template switching approach incorporating UMIs was used to make TCR beta cDNA. Following a re-call of the 5' RACE reads, TCRdb has one entry per CDR3 protein and lacks DNA. The sample data list 550,000 to 600,000 distinct CDR3 sequences. The V gene's germline CDR1 is GTSNPN and CDR2 SVGIG (reference sequence). There are 11 residues in the CDR3. Sequenced: blood T cells: a sorted CD56 or NKG2C T cell subset, CD4+ or CD8+ T cells, or bulk PBMC T cells (not recorded which). This clonotype was sampled from a man between 18 and 35 years old in good health. V gene TRBV30 combines with J gene TRBJ1-1; without DNA, the TCRdb call of TRBD1 cannot be checked. CDR3 in amino acids: CAWSGQAVVFF.